This T cell receptor (beta chain) was profiled in a study of blood T cell repertoires in COVID-19 (dated by TCRdb to 2019 to 2021). Background for the entire study: The collaborator samples originated in the United States, Italy and Spain and spanned the acute and convalescent phases of COVID-19. A de-identified subject ID, COVID-19 status, age in years and sex were almost always included in the sample metadata. The samples were drawn from the first 160 participants of the ongoing ImmuneRACE study and from roughly 1,300 subjects provided by 6 global collaborators. The prospective study material was composed of cDNA or gDNA derived from T cells, B-cell-depleted T cells, or PBMCs. The repertoires were released in a freely available public database meant as a resource for research on the immune response to SARS-CoV-2. Subjects who had been exposed to COVID-19, were actively infected with it, or had recovered from it provided the deeply sampled blood TCRbeta repertoires that made up the dataset. Where HLA class I and class II types were available, the types were taken from metadata supplied by the sample provider, not from assay-based typing. Results the study describes overall, beyond this receptor: How much clinical and demographic metadata was included differed by source and by participant, and the metadata was provided uncurated.

TCRbeta CDR3 regions were amplified from genomic DNA using the immunoSEQ Assay, a bias-controlled multiplex PCR. As for the original processing: Within the assay, amplification of reference gene primers was used to estimate how many nucleated cells each sample contained. Sequence reads were collapsed and filtered to measure the absolute abundance of every unique TCRbeta CDR3 rearrangement. Productive Simpson clonality was computed per sample as the square root of Simpson's diversity index over productive rearrangements. Entries here come from immuneACCESS through TCRdb and include only in-frame sequences with V and J called. Some clones fail to appear in such tables; in the studies checked, an unresolved V gene covers under half of the shortfall, and the cause of the remainder is unknown. For V, J and clone size, that table is used; D and trimming come from the DNA. The sample table lists about 74,000 clones, approximately 91% of them with a count of one. Of the sample, around 2.5% falls within the top ten clones.

CDR1 and CDR2, per the germline V gene, are MNHEY and SVGEGT. The cysteine opens and the phenylalanine closes a CDR3 of 18 amino acids. The CDR3 DNA has 54 bases and is translated from base 1. Germline trimming: 6 bases from V, 3 bases from J; junction bases outside gene matches: 17. Concerning this clone: Its antigen target is currently unknown. Per-base quality was not reported, and no clone a single base away is much larger than it.

The collaborating institutions used their own protocols to collect whole blood in K2EDTA tubes. For TCRbeta analysis, collaborator samples were shipped as frozen whole blood, as isolated PBMCs, or as DNA extracted from either sample type. The sequenced material came from peripheral blood. The sequence came from a man aged 65-85 years with active or convalescent COVID-19. Rearrangement joined TRBV6-2 or TRBV6-3 to TRBJ2-7; TRBD1 fits 10 bases in the junction. The CDR3 sequence is CASSPHVPPGTGVYEQYF. The DNA sequence follows: TGTGCCAGCAGCCCCCACGTCCCCCCCGGGACAGGGGTCTACGAGCAGTACTTC.